This T cell receptor (beta chain) was observed in a study of T cells in Graves' hyperthyroidism and ophthalmopathy. The overall study: Before any treatment, at initial diagnosis, peripheral blood was collected.

Pregnant or lactating patients were excluded, as were those with uncontrolled infection or other autoimmune disease. The source of the PBMCs was 8 to 10 ml of fresh peripheral blood. Study-level points and caveats: For ophthalmopathy, model prediction preceded onset by a median about 6.2 months.

Turning to this clonotype: Its matching antigen is unknown.

V lost 0 bases and J 5 bases, leaving 14 bases between the germline ends. CDR3 length: 15 amino acids. Looked up from germline, CDR1 is SGDLS and CDR2 is YYNGEE. RNA transcripts were the template for amplifying TCR beta CDR3 regions. TCR CDR3 underwent first-round RT-PCR with the HTBI primer set. Using its own MiXCR run on the multiplex PCR reads, TCRdb lists one record per CDR3 protein. This table has around 620,000 distinct CDR3 sequences, over 12% appearing once. The specimen sequenced was blood. The receptor comes from a woman between 18 and 29 years old with Graves' ophthalmopathy. This sequence joins TRBV9 and TRBJ1-1, with D possibly being TRBD1 (6 bases). The CDR3 nucleotides read TGTGCCAGCAGCGTAGTTGGAAGGGGGGGAACTGAAGCTTTCTTT. This sequence encodes CASSVVGRGGTEAFF.